One and the same sample provided the 31 T cell receptor beta chains below, sequenced in a study of regulatory T cells in long-lasting Graves disease. Construction of TCR beta libraries relied on iRepertoire HTBI primers and on Arm-PCR targeting CDR3 regions. TCRdb reprocessed the multiplex PCR reads via MiXCR and lists one record per CDR3 protein. The data contain roughly 500,000 distinct CDR3 sequences, 12% of them singletons. Time point noted: newly diagnosed GD, antithyroid drugs for less than 3 months. Following extraction of RNA from PBMCs, that RNA was used to make the TCR library. These same data were also listed under a study on T cells in Graves' hyperthyroidism and ophthalmopathy.

Sequenced material: peripheral blood mononuclear cells (PBMCs), taken at new diagnosis, from a patient treated with antithyroid drugs. The receptors derive from a woman between 25 and 40 years old with Graves disease.

This clonotype was seen only once. The chain joins TRBV5-8 to TRBJ2-1; D possibly uses TRBD1 or TRBD2 (6 bases each). The CDR3 extends over 16 amino acids. CDR1 and CDR2 (germline): SGHTS, YDEGEE. The V end lost 9 bases, the J end lost 8 bases, and 27 bases lay between the germline ends. For the CDR3, the DNA is TGTGCCACCTCACAAGGGGGACTCCTTGGTGGCGATGAGCAGTTCTTC. This gives the protein CATSQGGLLGGDEQFF.

This clonotype has ten or more counts. This chain joins TRBV3-1 and TRBJ1-2, with TRBD1 matching 7 bases. Per the germline V gene, CDR1 is LGHDT and CDR2 is YNNKEL (reference sequence). The CDR3 totals 15 residues. Trimming at V came to 3 bases and at J to 5 bases, leaving 9 bases not matched to a gene. The CDR3 region is CASSHYSRGAYGYTF. The CDR3 bases are TGTGCCAGCAGCCATTATTCCAGGGGGGCATATGGCTACACCTTC.

Only a few counts were recorded for this clonotype. The chain is built from TRBV19 and TRBJ2-7; D not resolved. CDR1 and CDR2 from the germline V gene are LNHDA and SQIVND (reference sequence). CDR3 length equals 15 residues. Trimming took off 4 bases at V and 6 bases at J, with 19 bases between the two ends. The CDR3 sequence is CASSTPRGGWVEQYF. In nucleotides, the CDR3 is TGTGCCAGTAGTACCCCACGTGGTGGGTGGGTCGAGCAGTACTTC. The whole variable domain, filled in from reference TRBV19 and TRBJ2-7, reads DGGITQSPKYLFRKEGQNVTLSCEQNLNHDAMYWYRQDPGQGLRLIYYSQIVNDFQKGDIAEGYSVSREKKESFPLTVTSAQKNPTAFYLCASSTPRGGWVEQYFGPGTRLTVT.

This chain connects TRBV5-1 to TRBJ2-7; D uncertain. V was pared by 4 bases and J by 1 base, with 15 bases between. Germline lookup yields CDR1 SGHRS and CDR2 YFSETQ. The CDR3 has 15 amino acids. CDR3 DNA: TGCGCCAGCAGCACCGGGCCGGTCGGTTCCTACGAGCAGTACTTC. The encoded protein is CASSTGPVGSYEQYF.

This chain connects TRBV7-2 to TRBJ2-3, with 8 bases aligning to TRBD2. CDR3 size: 15 residues. J lost 6 bases, V lost 5 bases, and 10 bases had no gene match. The germline gives CDR1 SGHTA, CDR2 FQGNSA. CDR3 nucleotides: TGTGCCAGCAGCCGACGGGGGGGCAGGATGGATACGCAGTATTTT. Its protein product is CASSRRGGRMDTQYF.

This clonotype was recorded at least ten times. The CDR3 region is CASSRYTGELFF. The DNA for the CDR3 is TGTGCCAGCAGTAGATACACCGGGGAGCTGTTTTTT. V is TRBV7-2 and J is TRBJ2-2, with unresolved D. The germline V gene encodes CDR1 SGHTA and CDR2 FQGNSA. Trimming cost V 6 bases and J 3 bases, with 5 bases left between them. This CDR3 spans 12 amino acids.

This clonotype was found many times. This chain joins TRBV6-1 and TRBJ1-1; unclear D gene. Trimming took off 6 bases at V and 4 bases at J, with 12 bases between the two ends. The CDR3 extends over 13 amino acids. The germline V gene encodes CDR1 MNHNS and CDR2 SASEGT. CDR3 residues: CASRWGLGTEAFF. DNA for the CDR3: TGTGCCAGCAGGTGGGGATTAGGCACTGAAGCTTTCTTT.

The table lists this clonotype with many counts. This chain joins TRBV24-1 and TRBJ2-5; D is possibly TRBD2 (6 bases). The germline V gene has CDR1 KGHDR and CDR2 SFDVKD. This CDR3 comprises 11 residues. V dropped 12 bases and J dropped 5 bases, with 12 bases sitting between them. CDR3 sequence: CAPHAGETQYF. The CDR3 DNA is TGTGCCCCACACGCGGGGGAGACCCAGTACTTC.

There are a few counts of this clonotype. The chain uses TRBV11-2 and TRBJ1-1, with a weak D call TRBD1 (6 bases). The V gene's germline CDR1 is SGHAT and CDR2 FQNNGV. This CDR3 has 15 amino acids. Trimming left V 1 base short and J 3 bases short, with 12 bases between. The CDR3 DNA is TGTGCCAGCAGCTTAGGCGGGGACATCCACACTGAAGCTTTCTTT. This encodes CASSLGGDIHTEAFF.

The chain links TRBV27 to TRBJ1-5; no clear D gene. V shed 1 base and J shed 0 bases, with 7 bases lying between them. The V gene's germline CDR1 is MNHEY and CDR2 SMNVEV (reference sequence). The CDR3 spans 15 residues. The CDR3 is CASSLLAGSNQPQHF. CDR3 DNA: TGTGCCAGCAGTTTATTAGCGGGTAGCAATCAGCCCCAGCATTTT.

This clonotype was picked up many times. As DNA, the CDR3 is TGTGCCAGCAGCTTGTACGGCTACGAGCAGTACTTC. It translates to CASSLYGYEQYF. The chain joins TRBV28 to TRBJ2-7; D ambiguous. Per the germline V gene, CDR1 is MDHEN and CDR2 is SYDVKM. The CDR3 is 12 amino acids. V lost 6 bases and J lost 3, with 9 bases in between.

This clonotype was observed at least ten times. The V and J genes are TRBV7-9 and TRBJ2-5; D gene unclear. Germline CDR1 is SEHNR and CDR2 is FQNEAQ (reference sequence). The CDR3 extends over 14 amino acids. V lost 5 bases and J lost 4, with 14 bases in between. The CDR3 bases are TGTGCCAGCAGCCCGCGGATGGTGGGAGAGACCCAGTACTTC. Protein product: CASSPRMVGETQYF.

This clonotype was counted at least ten times. The chain couples TRBV29-1 to TRBJ2-3; perhaps TRBD1 as D (5 bases). This CDR3 has 13 residues. V dropped 5 bases and J dropped 3 bases, with 12 bases sitting between them. Germline CDR1 and CDR2: SQVTM and ANQGSEA. This chain's CDR3 is CSVRRGWTDTQYF. In DNA form, the CDR3 reads TGCAGCGTTCGTAGGGGTTGGACAGATACGCAGTATTTT.

This clonotype was counted many times. V gene TRBV12-3 or TRBV12-4 combines with J gene TRBJ2-7; TRBD2 agrees at 13 bases. The CDR3 runs to 16 residues. V shed 5 bases, J shed 0 bases, and the junction held 4 bases outside the gene matches. For the CDR3, the DNA is TGTGCCAGCAGTGGGGGGACTAGCGGGAACTCCTACGAGCAGTACTTC. Amino acids: CASSGGTSGNSYEQYF.

The sample holds many counts of this clonotype. This CDR3 is CSVIGGQIPYNEQFF. Written as DNA, the CDR3 is TGCAGCGTTATCGGGGGACAGATCCCCTACAATGAGCAGTTCTTC. The chain links TRBV29-1 to TRBJ2-1; TRBD1 is a possible D gene (7 bases). Per germline, CDR1 SQVTM and CDR2 ANQGSEA. This CDR3 is built from 15 residues. V lost 5 bases to trimming and J lost 2 bases, with 16 bases between them.

This clonotype was counted only a few times. This may come from a read error, since a much larger clone is one base off. The chain combines TRBV2 with TRBJ2-3, with no clear D. The CDR3 runs to 15 residues. Between the trimmed V and J ends, which lost 0 bases and 4 bases, there was a span of 11 bases. Germline V gene sequence: CDR1 SNHLY, CDR2 FYNNEI. In DNA form, the CDR3 reads TGTGCCAGCAGTGAAGCGCTCCGGAACCCAGATACGCAGTATTTT. This translates into CASSEALRNPDTQYF.

This clonotype has at least ten counts. The chain carries TRBV11-2 and TRBJ2-2, with D perhaps TRBD1 or TRBD2 (6 bases each). This CDR3 comprises 16 residues. Germline CDR1 is SGHAT and CDR2 is FQNNGV. Trimming removed 2 bases from V and 5 bases from J, with 15 bases in between. The CDR3 sequence is CASSLFRGPWTGELFF. The CDR3 region has the DNA TGTGCCAGCAGCTTATTTCGGGGGCCTTGGACCGGGGAGCTGTTTTTT.

The chain uses TRBV24-1 and TRBJ1-1; 7 nucleotides agree with TRBD1. Per germline, CDR1 KGHDR and CDR2 SFDVKD. V lost 3 bases to trimming and J lost 10 bases; unmatched junction nucleotides: 4. The CDR3 runs 12 residues. CDR3 in DNA: TGTGCCACCAGTGATGGCCAGGGGGGAGCTTTCTTT. Its protein product is CATSDGQGGAFF.

Many counts were recorded for this clonotype. The V call is TRBV11-2, the J call TRBJ2-7; D uncertain. Germline CDR1 SGHAT, CDR2 FQNNGV. The CDR3 length is 15 residues. Trimming removed 7 bases from V and 4 bases from J, with 20 bases in between. This CDR3 is CASIPIGSGEYEQYF. The CDR3 bases are TGTGCCAGCATCCCGATCGGAAGTGGAGAGTACGAGCAGTACTTC.

This clonotype has a count of ten or more. The rearrangement links TRBV2 to TRBJ1-1, with D possibly TRBD1 on 6 matching bases. Germline V gives CDR1 SNHLY, CDR2 FYNNEI. This CDR3 spans 16 amino acids. The germline V and J ends were trimmed by 6 bases and 4 bases, with 21 bases remaining between them. In DNA form, the CDR3 reads TGTGCCAGCAGGAACAGGGCCTCTATAGGTGGCACTGAAGCTTTCTTT. Protein product: CASRNRASIGGTEAFF.

This clonotype has just a few counts. The chain combines TRBV5-1 with TRBJ2-5; 7 bases fit TRBD2. The CDR3 totals 15 residues. V was clipped by 5 bases and J by 3 bases; unmatched bases: 10. The V gene's germline CDR1 is SGHRS and CDR2 YFSETQ. CDR3 bases: TGCGCCAGCAGAGGGGCGGGACTACAGAAAGAGACCCAGTACTTC. It encodes CASRGAGLQKETQYF.

This clonotype was seen a handful of times. The V call is TRBV9, the J call TRBJ2-7, with D possibly TRBD2 on 5 matching bases. The V gene's germline CDR1 is SGDLS and CDR2 YYNGEE. The CDR3 contains 14 residues. Trimming removed 2 bases at V and 1 base at J, with 10 bases between. CDR3 bases: TGTGCCAGCAGCGTGGGAGCTTATTCCTACGAGCAGTACTTC. Protein sequence: CASSVGAYSYEQYF.

At least ten counts were recorded for this clonotype. The chain carries TRBV27 and TRBJ1-6; D is undetermined. Per germline, CDR1 MNHEY and CDR2 SMNVEV (reference sequence). CDR3 size: 14 residues. Deletions cut 3 bases from V and 7 bases from J, with 10 bases between. As DNA, the CDR3 is TGTGCCAGCAGTTTCGGGCAAATCAATTCACCCCTCCACTTT. Translation gives CASSFGQINSPLHF.

This clonotype occurred a few times. A much more abundant neighbour one base away suggests this may be a read error. The chain uses TRBV11-1 and TRBJ1-5; D not certain. Looked up from germline, CDR1 is SGHAT and CDR2 is FQDESV (reference sequence). The CDR3 extends over 13 amino acids. The CDR3 DNA reads as TGTGCCGGCAGCTTAACGGGTGGACAGCCCCAGCATTTT. It yields the protein CAGSLTGGQPQHF.

This clonotype was seen at least ten times. The chain carries TRBV29-1 and TRBJ2-1; 9 bases match TRBD1. The CDR3 is made up of 19 amino acids. Germline CDR1 reads SQVTM; CDR2 reads ANQGSEA. J gave up 0 bases and V 1 base, and 13 bases lay outside the gene matches. The CDR3 here is CSVEGTGVLALSSYNEQFF. CDR3 nucleotides: TGCAGCGTTGAAGGGACAGGGGTACTAGCCTTAAGCTCCTACAATGAGCAGTTCTTC.

The V gene is TRBV7-9, the J gene TRBJ2-2, with a weak D call TRBD1 (6 bases). The CDR3 is made up of 17 amino acids. V was pared by 4 bases and J by 0 bases, with 15 bases between. The germline V gene encodes CDR1 SEHNR and CDR2 FQNEAQ (reference sequence). DNA of the CDR3: TGTGCCAGCAGCTCCGCCACGGGACACACGAACACCGGGGAGCTGTTTTTT. Amino acid sequence: CASSSATGHTNTGELFF. The variable domain in full, completed from reference TRBV7-9 and TRBJ2-2, reads DTGVSQNPRHKITKRGQNVTFRCDPISEHNRLYWYRQTLGQGPEFLTYFQNEAQLEKSRLLSDRFSAERPKGSFSTLEIQRTEQGDSAMYLCASSSATGHTNTGELFFGEGSRLTVL.

This chain joins TRBV7-9 and TRBJ2-1; D unclear. CDR1 is SEHNR, CDR2 FQNEAQ, per germline (reference sequence). This CDR3 has 12 amino acids. The ends were cut back, 7 bases at V and 6 bases at J, with 10 bases in the middle. The CDR3 sequence is CASNFPFNEQFF. The CDR3, as DNA: TGTGCCAGCAACTTCCCCTTCAATGAGCAGTTCTTC.

In the case of this clonotype: Possible read error: a much larger clone is one base away. This chain uses TRBV20-1 with TRBJ2-2; 14 bases map to TRBD2. This CDR3 region has 12 residues. In germline, CDR1 is DFQATT, CDR2 SNEGSKA (reference sequence). The CDR3 nucleotides are TGCAGTGCTGAGACTAGCGGGAGGGAGCTGTGTTTT. Its translation is CSAETSGRELCF.

This clonotype has at least ten counts. The chain recombines TRBV28 with TRBJ1-2; a possible D gene is TRBD1 (6 bases). Germline assignment: CDR1 MDHEN and CDR2 SYDVKM. Trimming pared 6 bases from V and 7 bases from J, leaving 18 bases between. CDR3 length: 14 amino acids. The chain's CDR3 is CASSQIGGALGYTF. Here the CDR3 DNA reads TGTGCCAGCAGCCAAATTGGGGGGGCGCTTGGCTACACCTTC.

The chain links TRBV9 to TRBJ2-3; TRBD2 matches at 13 bases. Unmatched junction bases numbered 10, after V lost 4 bases and J lost 5 bases. CDR1 and CDR2 from the germline V gene are SGDLS and YYNGEE. The CDR3 runs to 17 residues. CDR3 sequence: CASSSGRTSGSGDTQYF. CDR3 in DNA: TGTGCCAGCAGCTCCGGACGGACTAGCGGGAGCGGAGATACGCAGTATTTT.

This clonotype was picked up many times. V usage is TRBV6-1 and J usage is TRBJ1-2; 10 bases are shared with TRBD1. This CDR3 has 14 residues. After removal of 4 bases from V and 2 bases from J, the junction contained 1 base not matched to a gene. Germline-derived CDR1 and CDR2 are MNHNS and SASEGT. CDR3 sequence: CASSVGQGNYGYTF. CDR3 coding DNA: TGTGCCAGCAGTGTGGGACAGGGGAACTATGGCTACACCTTC.